Listed here are 10 T cell receptor beta chains from one sample, sequenced in a study of quantifying T cell responses using KT2 cells. Study-level information: Reverse transcription used primers in the TCR alpha and beta constant regions.

A single-stranded UMI oligo with SP2 sequence was ligated to cDNA 3' ends. An equimolar mix of RC1.1 and RC1.2 primed the beta chain across TRBC1 and TRBC2. TCRdb redid the calling of the UMI-ligation and nested PCR reads with MiXCR, one entry per CDR3 protein. The data show around 50,000 distinct CDR3 sequences, 11% seen once. Input material: PBMCs spiked with cells of the T cell clone KT2. Every receptor here comes from a human donor.

The gene calls are TRBV30 and TRBJ2-3; possibly TRBD2 for D (5 bases). V lost 0 bases and J 2 bases, leaving 12 bases between the germline ends. This CDR3 comprises 15 residues. Per the germline V gene, CDR1 is GTSNPN and CDR2 is SVGIG (reference sequence). In DNA form, the CDR3 reads TGTGCCTGGAGTGTACGGCGGGCCCTCACAGATACGCAGTATTTT. Translated, it gives CAWSVRRALTDTQYF.

V gene TRBV20-1 combines with J gene TRBJ2-3; 12 bases are shared with TRBD2. Germline V lookup: CDR1 DFQATT, CDR2 SNEGSKA (reference sequence). With V trimmed by 0 bases and J by 4 bases, 11 bases remained unmatched. The length of the CDR3 is 18 residues. The CDR3 DNA reads as TGCAGTGCTAGAGACGTTGGGCTAGCGGGAGGGCCGCCAGATACGCAGTATTTT. Translated, it gives CSARDVGLAGGPPDTQYF.

V and J are TRBV12-3 or TRBV12-4 and TRBJ1-6, with D perhaps TRBD1 (6 bases). Trimming cost V 5 bases and J 8 bases, with 13 bases left between them. This CDR3 is built from 14 residues. The CDR3 loop reads CASSRGGGDSPLHF. CDR3 in DNA: TGTGCCAGCAGTCGAGGGGGGGGCGATTCACCCCTCCACTTT.

The V and J genes are TRBV5-1 and TRBJ1-1; 9 bases match TRBD1. The germline CDR1 and CDR2 sequences are SGHRS and YFSETQ. V trimming: 1 base; J trimming: 4 bases; junction bases outside the gene matches: 5. CDR3 length: 15 residues. CDR3 in amino acids: CASSLTDRGATEAFF. CDR3 nucleotides: TGCGCCAGCAGCTTGACTGACAGGGGGGCCACTGAAGCTTTCTTT.

This clonotype appeared a few times. The J gene is TRBJ2-7, the V gene TRBV7-9; D is possibly TRBD2 (5 bases). Trimming shortened V by 5 bases and J by 3 bases, and 17 bases separated the two germline ends. The CDR3 loop spans 15 amino acids. CDR1 SEHNR and CDR2 FQNEAQ come from the germline V gene (reference sequence). CDR3 sequence reads: CASSEAGEVHYEQYF. Written as DNA, the CDR3 is TGTGCCAGCAGCGAGGCCGGGGAAGTCCACTACGAGCAGTACTTC. Full variable domain (rest looked up from reference TRBV7-9 and TRBJ2-7): DTGVSQNPRHKITKRGQNVTFRCDPISEHNRLYWYRQTLGQGPEFLTYFQNEAQLEKSRLLSDRFSAERPKGSFSTLEIQRTEQGDSAMYLCASSEAGEVHYEQYFGPGTRLTVT.

The chain recombines TRBV10-3 with TRBJ2-5; the D is unclear. Trimming pared 2 bases from V and 2 bases from J, leaving 0 bases between. Germline V gene lookup returns CDR1 ENHRY and CDR2 SYGVKD. CDR3 length equals 11 residues. In nucleotides, the CDR3 is TGTGCCATCAGTGAGCAAGAGACCCAGTACTTC. Protein sequence: CAISEQETQYF.

This clonotype was found a few times. This rearrangement joins TRBV12-3 or TRBV12-4 to TRBJ1-5; unclear D gene. The CDR3 is 13 residues long. V shed 5 bases and J shed 7 bases, with 12 bases lying between them. The CDR3 DNA reads TGTGCCAGCAGTGAATGGGCCGGGCAGCCCCAGCATTTT. Translation gives CASSEWAGQPQHF.

The chain recombines TRBV6-2 or TRBV6-3 with TRBJ2-2; 8 bases line up with TRBD2. V dropped 6 bases and J dropped 7; count of bases not matched to a gene: 4. The CDR3 contains 13 residues. The V gene's germline CDR1 is MNHEY and CDR2 SVGEGT. The DNA of the CDR3 is TGTGCCAGCAGAATTCGGGAGGGCGGGGAGCTGTTTTTT. Translated, it gives CASRIREGGELFF.

This rearrangement joins TRBV5-1 to TRBJ2-3; 15 bases align to TRBD2. Per the germline V gene, CDR1 is SGHRS and CDR2 is YFSETQ. This CDR3 region has 18 residues. After removal of 3 bases from V and 1 base from J, the junction contained 6 bases not matched to a gene. This CDR3 reads CASSYGTSGRFGTDTQYF. The CDR3 DNA reads TGCGCCAGCAGCTACGGGACTAGCGGGAGGTTCGGCACAGATACGCAGTATTTT.

In this sample, this clonotype turned up a few times. The V gene is TRBV5-1, the J gene TRBJ2-3; D gene uncertain. In germline, CDR1 is SGHRS, CDR2 YFSETQ. The V and J ends lost 6 bases and 2 bases respectively, with 4 bases between them. The CDR3 consists of 11 residues. The CDR3: CASTPTDTQYF. Here the CDR3 DNA reads TGCGCCAGCACCCCCACAGATACGCAGTATTTT.